This T cell receptor (beta chain) emerged from a study of blood T cell repertoires in COVID-19. Study details: The samples span acute and convalescent COVID-19 from the United States, Italy and Spain. Nucleic acid was either cDNA or gDNA, and it came from T cells, B-cell-depleted T cells, or PBMCs.

The authors' processing: Amplification with reference gene primers provided the estimates of nucleated cell counts. Produced via immunoSEQ multiplex PCR; TCRdb's table is partial and in-frame only. V and J calls and clone size follow that table, whereas D and trimming were derived from the DNA. The table lists about 68,000 clones, approximately 89% of them singletons. Source material: peripheral blood. The receptor was derived from a human donor in a cohort sampled during active COVID-19.

The CDR3 DNA follows: TGCGCCAGCAGTCCCGGTCCTCAAGAGACCCAGTACTTC. Its translation: CASSPGPQETQYF. The chain uses TRBV10-1 and TRBJ2-5; D gene uncertain. The V and J ends lost 5 bases and 2 bases respectively, with 9 bases between them. CDR3 length: 13 amino acids. Germline CDR1 reads WNHNN; CDR2 reads SYGVQD (reference sequence).